A single sample is the source of the 2 T cell receptor beta chains below, sequenced in a study of CD8 T cells in Susac syndrome. An amount of RNA that ranged from 0.5 to 1 ug was reverse transcribed with random hexamers. TCRdb called the immunoSEQ multiplex PCR reads again in MiXCR, with one record for every CDR3 protein. The top ten hold around 0.12% of the sample, which has 90,000 to 150,000 distinct CDR3 sequences, about 90% seen once. The source material was CD8+ T cells from PBMCs. All receptors come from a human donor in good health.

V usage is TRBV7-2 and J usage is TRBJ2-7, with 8 bases aligning to TRBD1. Per germline, CDR1 SGHTA and CDR2 FQGNSA. Germline trimming cut 5 bases from V and 4 bases from J; bases unmatched to any gene: 4. The length of the CDR3 is 13 residues. CDR3 amino acids: CASSPDRDYEQYF. CDR3 nucleotide sequence: TGTGCCAGCAGCCCGGACAGGGATTACGAGCAGTACTTC.

Concerning this clonotype: Sequence at one end of the junction differs from germline and may be a read error. This chain uses TRBV7-7 with TRBJ2-3; D is uncertain. The CDR3 consists of 13 residues. CDR1 and CDR2 (germline): SSHAT, FNYEAQ (reference sequence). CDR3 nucleotides: TGTGCTAGCAGCCCCGAACCGACAGATACGCAGTATTTT. Its protein product is CASSPEPTDTQYF.